This TCR beta chain derives from a study of blood T cell repertoires in COVID-19. Study at large: Material from acute and convalescent COVID-19 was sourced from the United States, Italy and Spain. T cells, B-cell-depleted T cells, or PBMCs supplied cDNA or gDNA.

Study processing details: Amplification of reference gene primers provided the estimated nucleated cell counts. Generated by immunoSEQ multiplex PCR, the TCRdb table keeps only in-frame clones and is missing some. V, J and clone size were drawn from that table, and D and trimming were deduced from the DNA. The table lists fewer than 200,000 clones, about 82% of them singletons. Germline V CDR1 and CDR2: SEHNR, FQNEAQ (reference sequence). V dropped 6 bases and J dropped 0; count of bases not matched to a gene: 4. The CDR3 contains 15 residues. This TCR was sampled from a man between 65 and 85 years old with active or convalescent COVID-19. Sample: peripheral blood. J is TRBJ2-3 and V is TRBV7-9; TRBD1 aligns across 9 bases. Here the CDR3 reads CASRHTGGSTDTQYF. The CDR3 nucleotides are TGTGCCAGCAGACATACAGGGGGCAGCACAGATACGCAGTATTTT.